Each of the 29 T cell receptor beta chains below was sequenced from the same sample in a study of OX40 agonist ivuxolimab in advanced cancers. Sequenced by immunoSEQ multiplex PCR; TCRdb stores in-frame clones only, minus some. The sample includes around 23,000 clones, more than 65% seen only once; the top ten take over 30%. This material consisted of CD4+ or CD8+ T cells sorted from blood, taken in a trial of the OX40 agonist ivuxolimab. Receptor source: an adult with an advanced solid tumor such as melanoma, head and neck, liver or kidney cancer.

The chain combines TRBV28 with TRBJ2-1; 7 bases align to TRBD2. This CDR3 comprises 15 residues. V lost 6 bases to trimming and J lost 7 bases; unmatched junction nucleotides: 12. In germline, CDR1 is MDHEN, CDR2 SYDVKM. CDR3 DNA sequence: TGTGCCAGCAGCCGGGCTAGCGGTAGACTAAATGAGCAGTTCTTC. The encoded protein is CASSRASGRLNEQFF.

The rearrangement links TRBV6-5 to TRBJ2-5; the D gene is possibly TRBD2 (6 bases). The CDR3 length is 12 residues. The germline V gene encodes CDR1 MNHEY and CDR2 SVGAGI. Trimming took 0 bases from V and 9 from J, leaving 8 bases between them. In DNA, the CDR3 is TGTGCCAGCAGTTACTCATCGGGGGCCCAGTACTTC. Translated, it gives CASSYSSGAQYF.

This rearrangement joins TRBV6-1 to TRBJ1-2; tentatively, D is TRBD1 (5 bases). The germline gives CDR1 MNHNS, CDR2 SASEGT. This CDR3 is 15 amino acids long. Trimming took off 2 bases at V and 2 bases at J, with 12 bases between the two ends. The CDR3 coding sequence is TGTGCCAGCAGTGAAACAGGTTTCCGCAACTATGGCTACACCTTC. Its translation: CASSETGFRNYGYTF.

The CDR3 bases are TGTGCCAGCAGTTTACTGGTGGGACAAGATACGCAGTATTTT. Amino acid sequence: CASSLLVGQDTQYF. The chain employs TRBV28 and TRBJ2-3, with D perhaps matching TRBD1 (6 bases). The CDR3 is 14 residues long. Germline CDR1 and CDR2: MDHEN and SYDVKM. V was pared by 2 bases and J by 5 bases, with 11 bases between.

V and J are TRBV13 and TRBJ2-2; TRBD2 matches 9 bases. The CDR3 spans 19 residues. V shed 2 bases, J shed 5 bases, and the junction held 15 bases outside the gene matches. Looked up from germline, CDR1 is PRHDT and CDR2 is FYEKMQ (reference sequence). The CDR3 DNA follows: TGTGCCAGCAGCTTAATTGGCGCCGCGGGGGGGCCGGGGACCGGGGAGCTGTTTTTT. Protein: CASSLIGAAGGPGTGELFF. The full variable domain, with the rest looked up from reference TRBV13 and TRBJ2-2, is AAGVIQSPRHLIKEKRETATLKCYPIPRHDTVYWYQQGPGQDPQFLISFYEKMQSDKGSIPDRFSAQQFSDYHSELNMSSLELGDSALYFCASSLIGAAGGPGTGELFFGEGSRLTVL.

This chain joins TRBV19 and TRBJ1-6; D remains ambiguous. The CDR3 extends over 15 amino acids. CDR1 and CDR2 from the germline V gene are LNHDA and SQIVND (reference sequence). V was pared by 6 bases and J by 3 bases, with 12 bases between. Here the CDR3 DNA reads TGTGCCAGTAGGGAACAAACCAACTATAATTCACCCCTCCACTTT. It is translated as CASREQTNYNSPLHF.

This clone appeared a single time. This rearrangement joins TRBV28 to TRBJ1-2; D remains unclear. Germline CDR1 MDHEN, CDR2 SYDVKM. The CDR3 runs to 12 residues. The germline V and J ends were trimmed by 7 bases and 4 bases, with 10 bases remaining between them. CDR3 DNA: TGTGCCAGCAACGGCGCCCGCTATGGCTACACCTTC. Encoded protein: CASNGARYGYTF.

The chain carries TRBV29-1 and TRBJ2-1; 10 bases align to TRBD2. The CDR3 has 17 residues. V shed 7 bases, J shed 0 bases, and the junction held 12 bases outside the gene matches. From germline, CDR1 is SQVTM and CDR2 ANQGSEA. CDR3 residues: CSAWSTSGSGSYNEQFF. The CDR3 DNA sequence: TGCAGCGCCTGGTCGACTAGCGGGTCGGGCTCCTACAATGAGCAGTTCTTC.

The rearrangement joins TRBV7-3 to TRBJ2-5; TRBD1 agrees at 10 bases. V was clipped by 4 bases and J by 5 bases; unmatched bases: 7. The germline CDR1 and CDR2 sequences are SGHTA and FQGTGA. There are 15 residues in the CDR3. CDR3 DNA sequence: TGTGCCAGCAGCTCCGGACAGGGGGAAGGGGAGACCCAGTACTTC. Protein sequence: CASSSGQGEGETQYF.

This clone appeared a single time. J is TRBJ1-1 and V is TRBV27, with a weak D call TRBD1 (5 bases). Germline assignment: CDR1 MNHEY and CDR2 SMNVEV (reference sequence). The CDR3 is 14 residues long. The V gene lost 8 bases and the J gene lost 4 bases, with 17 bases spanning the gap. The DNA for the CDR3 is TGTGCCAGCGCCCCCGGGGCCCGGGGCACTGAAGCTTTCTTT. As protein: CASAPGARGTEAFF.

This chain uses TRBV2 with TRBJ1-1; 10 bases map to TRBD1. V lost 4 bases to trimming and J lost 1 base; unmatched junction nucleotides: 6. CDR1 and CDR2 (germline): SNHLY, FYNNEI. The CDR3 has 16 amino acids. CDR3 sequence reads: CASSGGRDRGNTEAFF. The CDR3 region has the DNA TGTGCCAGCAGTGGGGGCCGGGACAGGGGGAACACTGAAGCTTTCTTT.

The chain combines TRBV5-8 with TRBJ1-2; D is possibly TRBD1 (6 bases). The length of the CDR3 is 16 residues. Per germline, CDR1 SGHTS and CDR2 YDEGEE. Trimming left V 2 bases short and J 0 bases short, with 14 bases between. The CDR3 DNA reads TGTGCCAGCAGCTTCTCCTGGGACACCTCTAACTATGGCTACACCTTC. Protein sequence: CASSFSWDTSNYGYTF.

In DNA, the CDR3 is TGTGCCTGGAGTGTAATCGGCCCCAATGAGCAGTTCTTC. Translated, it gives CAWSVIGPNEQFF. V and J are TRBV30 and TRBJ2-1; D ambiguous. Trimming took off 0 bases at V and 6 bases at J, with 9 bases between the two ends. Germline lookup yields CDR1 GTSNPN and CDR2 SVGIG (reference sequence). The CDR3 has 13 residues.

This chain connects TRBV11-2 to TRBJ1-1; D is uncertain. Germline lookup yields CDR1 SGHAT and CDR2 FQNNGV. Trimming pared 5 bases from V and 10 bases from J, leaving 14 bases between. The CDR3 consists of 12 residues. The CDR3, as DNA: TGTGCCAGCAGCCAACGAACACCAATAGCTTTCTTT. Translated, it gives CASSQRTPIAFF.

The chain joins TRBV7-9 to TRBJ1-2, with D perhaps TRBD1 (5 bases). V was trimmed by 5 bases and J by 2 bases, leaving 9 bases between them. There are 13 residues in the CDR3. CDR1 and CDR2 (germline): SEHNR, FQNEAQ (reference sequence). CDR3 coding DNA: TGTGCCAGCAGCCCCGACAGCAACTATGGCTACACCTTC. It is translated as CASSPDSNYGYTF.

This clone was picked up a small number of times. The chain joins TRBV7-9 to TRBJ1-2, with D unresolved. The CDR3 covers 14 residues. CDR1 and CDR2 from the germline V gene are SEHNR and FQNEAQ (reference sequence). Trimming shortened V by 5 bases and J by 0 bases, and 10 bases separated the two germline ends. The CDR3 DNA follows: TGTGCCAGCAGCCCCGGGTTAGCTAACTATGGCTACACCTTC. Translated: CASSPGLANYGYTF.

The chain links TRBV5-1 to TRBJ2-7; TRBD2 might be the D (5 bases). The germline V and J ends were trimmed by 0 bases and 8 bases, with 15 bases remaining between them. Germline V CDR1 and CDR2: SGHRS, YFSETQ. The CDR3 sequence is 14 residues long. The CDR3 bases are TGCGCCAGCAGCTTGGCGGGAACGAGACGACAGCAGTACTTC. It translates to CASSLAGTRRQQYF.

This chain joins TRBV6-5 and TRBJ1-1, with unresolved D. V was pared by 2 bases and J by 1 base, with 5 bases between. Germline loops: CDR1 MNHEY, CDR2 SVGAGI. The length of the CDR3 is 13 residues. CDR3 sequence (DNA): TGTGCCAGCAGTTACCTCACGAACACTGAAGCTTTCTTT. This sequence encodes CASSYLTNTEAFF.

V is TRBV6-5 and J is TRBJ1-2; D is unresolved. Germline CDR1 and CDR2: MNHEY and SVGAGI. Trimming took 8 bases from V and 1 from J, leaving 11 bases between them. The CDR3 spans 13 residues. The CDR3, as DNA: TGTGCCAGCCTGAAGGGCAGTAACTATGGCTACACCTTC. Translating gives CASLKGSNYGYTF.

V and J are TRBV2 and TRBJ2-2; D may be TRBD1 or TRBD2 (5 bases each). Germline assignment: CDR1 SNHLY and CDR2 FYNNEI. CDR3 length: 14 residues. V lost 6 bases to trimming and J lost 3 bases, with 11 bases between them. CDR3 DNA: TGTGCCAGCAGAAGGCGAGGGGACACCGGGGAGCTGTTTTTT. Translating gives CASRRRGDTGELFF.

This clone was picked up a small number of times. This chain joins TRBV19 and TRBJ1-2; D is perhaps TRBD1 (5 bases). Trimming took 5 bases from V and 0 from J, leaving 13 bases between them. The CDR3 extends over 15 amino acids. CDR1 and CDR2 (germline): LNHDA, SQIVND (reference sequence). The CDR3 DNA is TGTGCCAGTAGTGAACAGGCCCTAGCTAACTATGGCTACACCTTC. It specifies CASSEQALANYGYTF.

This rearrangement joins TRBV6-1 to TRBJ2-7; 12 nucleotides match TRBD2. CDR3 size: 15 residues. Germline V gene sequence: CDR1 MNHNS, CDR2 SASEGT. With 1 base clipped from V and 3 bases from J, the junction kept 1 base outside the gene matches. In DNA form, the CDR3 reads TGTGCCAGCAGTGAAGGACTAGCGGGAGTCTACGAGCAGTACTTC. It yields the protein CASSEGLAGVYEQYF.

This rearrangement joins TRBV27 to TRBJ2-7, with TRBD2 as a possible D gene (7 bases). V lost 1 base and J 6 bases, leaving 10 bases between the germline ends. Germline loops: CDR1 MNHEY, CDR2 SMNVEV (reference sequence). The CDR3 contains 13 residues. CDR3 loop: CASSLWGGREQYF. CDR3 coding DNA: TGTGCCAGCAGTTTATGGGGGGGCCGCGAGCAGTACTTC.

V usage is TRBV28 and J usage is TRBJ2-3; TRBD2 agrees at 7 bases. V was pared by 7 bases and J by 5 bases, with 15 bases of the junction left unmatched. This CDR3 comprises 16 residues. The germline gives CDR1 MDHEN, CDR2 SYDVKM. DNA of the CDR3: TGTGCCAGCACACCCCTGGGGCGGGAGTCGGGAGATACGCAGTATTTT. This gives the protein CASTPLGRESGDTQYF.

V gene TRBV14 combines with J gene TRBJ2-2, with 7 bases matching TRBD1. The germline CDR1 and CDR2 sequences are SGHDN and FVKESK. The CDR3 is made up of 15 amino acids. V lost 5 bases and J lost 3; bases outside the gene matches: 6. The CDR3 region has the DNA TGTGCCAGCAGCTCGGGACAGACCTACACCGGGGAGCTGTTTTTT. Translation gives CASSSGQTYTGELFF.

This clone has a handful of counts. The same CDR3 also results from other DNA sequences found in this sample. The chain carries TRBV30 and TRBJ2-5, with 12 bases fitting TRBD2. CDR1 and CDR2 from the germline V gene are GTSNPN and SVGIG (reference sequence). With V trimmed by 7 bases and J by 0 bases, 3 bases remained unmatched. This CDR3 comprises 14 residues. This CDR3 is CALGLAGYQETQYF. The CDR3 nucleotides read TGTGCCTTGGGACTAGCGGGTTACCAAGAGACCCAGTACTTC.

The chain recombines TRBV4-2 with TRBJ1-1; weak D call: TRBD1 (5 bases). The CDR3 consists of 15 residues. Germline V lookup: CDR1 LGHNA, CDR2 YNFKEQ. V shed 4 bases and J shed 0 bases, with 12 bases lying between them. CDR3 region: CASSPDSALNTEAFF. CDR3 coding DNA: TGTGCCAGCAGCCCTGACAGCGCCCTGAACACTGAAGCTTTCTTT.

This clone occurred once. The rearrangement uses TRBV30 and TRBJ2-7; 7 nucleotides align to TRBD2. CDR3 length: 17 amino acids. The junction had 12 bases not matched to a gene; V was cut back by 0 bases and J by 1 base. Germline V gene data show CDR1 as GTSNPN and CDR2 as SVGIG (reference sequence). Here the CDR3 DNA reads TGTGCCTGGAGTGTACTAGCGCCACGGAGGTGGTCCTACGAGCAGTACTTC. Protein product: CAWSVLAPRRWSYEQYF. The full variable domain, with the rest looked up from reference TRBV30 and TRBJ2-7, is SQTIHQWPATLVQPVGSPLSLECTVEGTSNPNLYWYRQAAGRGLQLLFYSVGIGQISSEVPQNLSASRPQDRQFILSSKKLLLSDSGFYLCAWSVLAPRRWSYEQYFGPGTRLTVT.

This sequence joins TRBV7-6 and TRBJ2-6; TRBD2 is a possible D gene (6 bases). V shed 1 base and J shed 4 bases, with 11 bases lying between them. Germline V lookup: CDR1 SGHVS, CDR2 FNYEAQ. The CDR3 is 16 residues long. The CDR3 spells CASSLGAAGGANVLTF. CDR3 nucleotides: TGTGCCAGCAGCTTAGGGGCAGCGGGCGGGGCCAACGTCCTGACTTTC.